The entry below gives a single T cell receptor beta chain sequence along with its context. This specimen belongs to a study of blood T cell repertoires in COVID-19. Across the study: Sources were T cells, B-cell-depleted T cells, or PBMCs; the material itself was cDNA or gDNA.

This CDR3 contains 13 residues. V was clipped by 9 bases and J by 0 bases; unmatched bases: 3. CDR1 SNHLY and CDR2 FYNNEI come from the germline V gene. Donors were grouped by their self-reported clinical history. Among Cohort 3 donors, those recovered had two negative PCRs, clearance, or symptom resolution. Per the study methods: Nucleated cell counts were estimated from reference gene primer amplification. TCRdb's copy holds only in-frame clones and misses some; the assay was immunoSEQ multiplex PCR. For V, J and clone size, that table is used; D and trimming come from the DNA. The table lists roughly 290,000 clones, under 90% of them singletons.

The source material was PBMCs or T cells enriched from blood (not recorded which). This receptor was identified in a woman in her thirties or forties who had recovered from COVID-19. The chain carries TRBV2 and TRBJ2-3, with 7 bases lining up with TRBD1. The CDR3 DNA follows: TGTGCCAGACCGGGACAGAGCACAGATACGCAGTATTTT. It codes for CARPGQSTDTQYF.